This TCR beta chain is drawn from a study of vaccination effects on CD4 cells after COVID-19 (dated by TCRdb to between 2021 and 2022). A note on the overall study: To identify antigen-specific CD4+ T cell clonotypes by their expansion, the ViraFEST assay first stimulated PBMC with viral peptide pools and then applied TCR sequencing. Post-vaccine samples across the study were collected a median of 72 days after the second dose, with a range of 14 to 241. Fewer than 2.5 million PBMC per well were cultured in IMDM with around 5% human AB serum, around 10 IU/ml IL-2 and gentamicin, plus 10 ug/ml peptides. SARS-CoV-2 spike-specific CD4+ TCR repertoires from before and after mRNA vaccination were compared in COVID-19 convalescent patients and in infection-naive vaccine recipients. A total of some eleven COVID-19 convalescent patients and a handful of SARS-CoV-2-naive healthy vaccine recipients were included in the full study. In the study, cultures from other donors were sequenced using the Oncomine TCR Beta short-read assay on an Illumina iSeq 100.

After around 11 days of culture, CD4+ T cells were isolated with the EasySep CD4+ T cell isolation kit. Each participant got two doses of an mRNA SARS-CoV-2 vaccine, either BNT162b2 or mRNA-1273. The absence of prior SARS-CoV-2 infection in healthy vaccine recipients was confirmed by negative nucleocapsid antibodies before and after vaccination. On days 3 and 7, half of the culture medium was replaced with fresh IL-2-containing medium. Unless noted otherwise, every peptide stimulation condition was cultured in triplicate wells. PBMC were separated from whole blood using Ficoll-Paque Plus gradient centrifugation and were then either cryopreserved at -140C or used fresh. The QIAamp micro DNA kit was used to extract genomic DNA from the cultured CD4+ T cells. Library creation used the immunoSEQ multiplex PCR assay. DNA from the CD4+ T cells that had been cultured and isolated underwent TCR beta CDR3 sequencing. Regarding the original processing steps: Non-productive TCR sequences were removed and reads were trimmed to the CDR3 region, keeping CDR3s of at least 7 amino acids. Antigen-specific clonotypes were identified using the MANAFEST web app by comparison of expansion in peptide wells against reference cultures. For clones to be considered positive, expansion at FDR<0.05 versus reference and all other wells, an odds ratio above 5, and a frequency above 0.1% in two replicate wells were required. Cross-reactive clonotypes were defined as significantly expanded in SARS-CoV-2 spike wells and in at least one common cold coronavirus spike condition. Using the stringdist R package, CDR3 similarity was measured by Levenshtein distance, and unrooted trees were constructed with ape in R 3.6.1. Sourced from immuneACCESS, this table was stored by TCRdb with only in-frame sequences that have V and J called. A share of the clones is absent; for the studies checked, an unresolved V gene accounts for under half, and the remainder has no known explanation. That table gives V, J and clone size, and the DNA gave D and trimming. The sample table contains fewer than 75,000 clones; only one count was recorded for around four fifths of them. The ten largest clonotypes hold about 4.5% of the sample.

A remark on this clone: The antigen it recognizes is unknown. Base qualities are not at hand, and no much larger clone is one base apart.

Study-wide findings and limitations: At late post-vaccination timepoints, both infection-induced and vaccine-induced clones showed marked clonal contraction, consistent with waning T cell responses. The study was limited by a small number of convalescent patients and lacked early post-infection timepoints. Among healthy vaccine recipients, nearly all vaccine-induced clones were SARS-CoV-2 mono-reactive, and only 1 of 255 was cross-reactive with common cold coronaviruses.

The CDR3 runs 13 residues from the cysteine to the phenylalanine. CDR3 DNA only is kept here, 39 bases in frame from base 1. As encoded in the germline V gene (reference sequence), CDR1 is SEHNR while CDR2 is FQNEAQ. The germline V and J ends show losses of 8 bases and 5 bases respectively, and no gene match explains 6 bases of the junction. This TCR came from a human donor who received a COVID-19 vaccine. The sequence links TRBV7-9 to TRBJ2-7, and TRBD1 aligns with 10 junction nucleotides. The specimen comprised CD4+ T cells from PBMCs cultured without peptide, sampled after COVID-19 vaccination. The CDR3 region: CASGGQGIDEQYF. The DNA is as follows: TGTGCCAGCGGGGGACAGGGGATAGACGAGCAGTACTTC. When the CDR3 is completed using the reference TRBV7-9 and TRBJ2-7 genes on either side, the full variable domain is DTGVSQNPRHKITKRGQNVTFRCDPISEHNRLYWYRQTLGQGPEFLTYFQNEAQLEKSRLLSDRFSAERPKGSFSTLEIQRTEQGDSAMYLCASGGQGIDEQYFGPGTRLTVT.